In this sample, the clone carrying this T cell receptor (beta chain) turned up many times. This sample was included in a study of T cells in Graves' hyperthyroidism and ophthalmopathy. Trimming stripped 5 bases from V and 0 bases from J, with 13 bases between. This CDR3 spans 15 amino acids. The CDR3 regions of TCR beta were amplified from RNA transcripts. In the first-round RT-PCR of the TCR CDR3, the HTBI primer set was used. TCRdb redid the calling of the multiplex PCR reads with MiXCR, one entry per CDR3 protein. The table includes 450,000 to 700,000 distinct CDR3 sequences, approximately 44% detected once.

The clonotype originates from an adult woman with Graves' disease, either hyperthyroidism or ophthalmopathy (not recorded which). The sample taken for sequencing was peripheral blood or thyroid tissue (not recorded which). The chain has TRBV12-3 or TRBV12-4 and TRBJ1-1, with D unclear. The CDR3 DNA reads as TGTGCCAGCAGTCCCCAGGTAGGGCTGAACACTGAAGCTTTCTTT. It encodes CASSPQVGLNTEAFF.